This record looks at one T cell receptor (beta chain) sequence and its context. Trimming stripped 4 bases from V and 10 bases from J, with 20 bases between. This CDR3 is 14 amino acids long. CDR1 and CDR2 from the germline V gene are SGDLS and YYNGEE. For every donor, a draw yielded 7.5 to 10 milliliters of peripheral blood. Per sample, extraction of total RNA gave at least 5.5 micrograms in every case. The data are from a study of blood T cells in healthy people across ages. A second roughly 6 to 11 cycle PCR used barcoded and J-beta primers. Every molecule of cDNA carried a tag from a template-switch adaptor with 12 random nucleotides. TCRdb re-analysed the 5' RACE reads in MiXCR, keeping a single row per CDR3 protein. The sample lists some 1,800,000 distinct CDR3 sequences, around 42% occurring once.

The receptor's source is a human donor in good health. The chain links TRBV9 to TRBJ1-2; D uncertain. Sample: blood. CDR3 nucleotides: TGTGCCAGCAGCCCTAGAGGTCGGACGCGGGACTACACCTTC. Translated: CASSPRGRTRDYTF.